One and the same sample provided the 29 T cell receptor beta chains below, sequenced in a study of cytotoxic CD8 clonotypes in ibrutinib-treated CLL. Clones were sequenced by immunoSEQ multiplex PCR, and TCRdb holds only the in-frame ones, with some missing. The data contain 9,500 to 14,000 clones, around 80% of them singletons. The material was PBMCs, obtained at disease progression, from a patient treated with ibrutinib. These receptors originate from a human donor with chronic lymphocytic leukemia.

This clone was seen once. The chain couples TRBV18 to TRBJ1-3; D might be TRBD1 (5 bases). V lost 2 bases and J 3 bases, leaving 8 bases between the germline ends. CDR3 size: 14 residues. Germline V gene sequence: CDR1 KGHSH, CDR2 LQKENI. The CDR3 DNA follows: TGTGCCAGCTCACCAGGGGGACGTGGAAACACCATATATTTT. It yields the protein CASSPGGRGNTIYF.

This rearrangement joins TRBV6-5 to TRBJ1-2; possibly TRBD1 for D (6 bases). This CDR3 region has 13 residues. The germline V and J ends were trimmed by 6 bases and 3 bases, with 11 bases remaining between them. Germline V gene sequence: CDR1 MNHEY, CDR2 SVGAGI. The DNA of the CDR3 is TGTGCCAGCAGCAAGGGACAAGACTATGGCTACACCTTC. This sequence encodes CASSKGQDYGYTF.

Only a few counts were recorded for this clone. The chain joins TRBV27 to TRBJ2-7, with TRBD1 matching 8 bases. The CDR3 loop spans 16 amino acids. From germline, CDR1 is MNHEY and CDR2 SMNVEV (reference sequence). Germline trimming cut 5 bases from V and 6 bases from J; bases unmatched to any gene: 15. CDR3 DNA: TGTGCCAGCAGTGCGTCCTCTGGGACAGGTCGGGGCGAGCAGTACTTC. Amino acids: CASSASSGTGRGEQYF.

V and J are TRBV6-6 and TRBJ2-3; maybe TRBD2 (6 bases). The CDR3 sequence is 15 residues long. The germline gives CDR1 MNHNY, CDR2 SVGAGI (reference sequence). The V gene lost 6 bases and the J gene lost 0 bases, with 13 bases spanning the gap. The CDR3 DNA sequence: TGTGCCAGCAGCCCTCCTAGCGTTAGCACAGATACGCAGTATTTT. Its protein product is CASSPPSVSTDTQYF.

The gene calls are TRBV7-2 and TRBJ2-2, with D unclear. The CDR3 consists of 16 residues. V gave up 5 bases and J gave up 0 bases, with 13 bases separating them. Germline assignment: CDR1 SGHTA and CDR2 FQGNSA. This CDR3 reads CASSAAPFANTGELFF. The CDR3 DNA is TGTGCCAGCAGCGCCGCCCCGTTCGCGAACACCGGGGAGCTGTTTTTT.

The sample holds one count of this clone. This chain uses TRBV6-5 with TRBJ1-2, with D perhaps TRBD1 (6 bases). Deletions cut 4 bases from V and 3 bases from J, with 6 bases between. Per the germline V gene, CDR1 is MNHEY and CDR2 is SVGAGI. This CDR3 contains 12 residues. In DNA, the CDR3 is TGTGCCAGCAGTTCAGGGGACTATGGCTACACCTTC. Translating gives CASSSGDYGYTF.

V is TRBV7-9 and J is TRBJ2-2; no clear D. CDR1 and CDR2 (germline): SEHNR, FQNEAQ (reference sequence). Trimming shortened V by 2 bases and J by 2 bases, and 0 bases separated the two germline ends. The CDR3 is 12 amino acids. The CDR3, as DNA: TGTGCCAGCAGCTTAAACACCGGGGAGCTGTTTTTT. This gives the protein CASSLNTGELFF.

The chain is built from TRBV6-1 and TRBJ1-5; D call uncertain. Looked up from germline, CDR1 is MNHNS and CDR2 is SASEGT. The CDR3 totals 15 residues. Trimming took off 4 bases at V and 11 bases at J, with 21 bases between the two ends. The CDR3 DNA reads TGTGCCAGCAGTGTGGGTTCAGCGGAAAGGAGGGCCCAGCATTTT. Amino acids: CASSVGSAERRAQHF.

The genes are TRBV19 and TRBJ2-3; 9 nucleotides match TRBD1. This CDR3 comprises 16 residues. J gave up 4 bases and V 7 bases, and 12 bases lay outside the gene matches. Germline CDR1 is LNHDA and CDR2 is SQIVND (reference sequence). CDR3 protein: CASNPDRGGYPDTQYF. CDR3 nucleotide sequence: TGTGCCAGTAACCCGGACAGGGGAGGCTACCCAGATACGCAGTATTTT.

The chain links TRBV7-9 to TRBJ2-2; weak D call: TRBD2 (5 bases). Trimming pared 1 base from V and 5 bases from J, leaving 14 bases between. The CDR3 is made up of 16 amino acids. Germline V gene sequence: CDR1 SEHNR, CDR2 FQNEAQ (reference sequence). The CDR3 DNA reads TGTGCCAGCAGCTTAGTCGGAGGCAGTCTGACCGGGGAGCTGTTTTTT. This encodes CASSLVGGSLTGELFF. Looking up the rest from reference TRBV7-9 and TRBJ2-2 gives the full variable domain: DTGVSQNPRHKITKRGQNVTFRCDPISEHNRLYWYRQTLGQGPEFLTYFQNEAQLEKSRLLSDRFSAERPKGSFSTLEIQRTEQGDSAMYLCASSLVGGSLTGELFFGEGSRLTVL.

The rearrangement links TRBV2 to TRBJ2-2; D uncertain. Germline V gives CDR1 SNHLY, CDR2 FYNNEI. CDR3 length: 14 amino acids. Trimming removed 3 bases from V and 1 base from J, with 6 bases in between. The CDR3 here is CASSEQRNTGELFF. The CDR3 nucleotides are TGTGCCAGCAGTGAGCAACGGAACACCGGGGAGCTGTTTTTT.

V gene TRBV29-1 combines with J gene TRBJ1-1, with D hard to call. CDR3 size: 13 residues. CDR1 and CDR2 from the germline V gene are SQVTM and ANQGSEA. V gave up 5 bases and J gave up 1 base, with 11 bases separating them. Written as DNA, the CDR3 is TGCAGCGTTCGGTGGAGTGAGAACACTGAAGCTTTCTTT. Its protein is CSVRWSENTEAFF.

The V and J genes are TRBV7-9 and TRBJ2-3; D not resolved. The V gene lost 6 bases and the J gene lost 4 bases, with 5 bases spanning the gap. From germline, CDR1 is SEHNR and CDR2 FQNEAQ (reference sequence). CDR3 length: 11 residues. The CDR3 region is CASRVADTQYF. CDR3 coding DNA: TGTGCCAGCAGGGTCGCAGATACGCAGTATTTT.

The chain combines TRBV7-3 with TRBJ2-1; TRBD2 matches at 8 bases. Germline values: CDR1 SGHTA, CDR2 FQGTGA. CDR3 length: 17 residues. V shed 4 bases and J 5 bases; nucleotides not matched to a gene: 13. In DNA, the CDR3 is TGTGCCAGCAGCTCCTCTCCGGGTAGCGGGAAGAACAATGAGCAGTTCTTC. Its protein is CASSSSPGSGKNNEQFF.

The chain joins TRBV7-2 to TRBJ2-7; D remains unclear. Trimming cost V 2 bases and J 3 bases, with 2 bases left between them. Germline CDR1 is SGHTA and CDR2 is FQGNSA. The CDR3 consists of 11 residues. The CDR3 nucleotides are TGTGCCAGCAGCTTAAGCTACGAGCAGTACTTC. Its translation is CASSLSYEQYF. Full variable domain (outside the CDR3, taken from reference TRBV7-2 and TRBJ2-7): GAGVSQSPSNKVTEKGKDVELRCDPISGHTALYWYRQSLGQGLEFLIYFQGNSAPDKSGLPSDRFSAERTGGSVSTLTIQRTQQEDSAVYLCASSLSYEQYFGPGTRLTVT.

The CDR3 region is CAWSLIDRVSGNTIYF. In nucleotides, the CDR3 is TGTGCCTGGAGTTTAATCGACAGGGTCTCTGGAAACACCATATATTTT. This chain uses TRBV30 with TRBJ1-3; TRBD1 agrees at 7 bases. Germline V lookup: CDR1 GTSNPN, CDR2 SVGIG (reference sequence). This CDR3 contains 16 residues. The ends lost 2 bases at V and 0 bases at J; junction bases unmatched: 7.

V and J are TRBV30 and TRBJ1-4; D unresolved. V lost 2 bases and J lost 3, with 7 bases in between. Germline CDR1 reads GTSNPN; CDR2 reads SVGIG (reference sequence). The CDR3 extends over 13 amino acids. The CDR3 sequence: CAWSLAANEKLFF. CDR3 bases: TGTGCCTGGAGTTTAGCGGCTAATGAAAAACTGTTTTTT.

The sample holds one count of this clone. This chain uses TRBV28 with TRBJ1-4, with a tentative D call TRBD1 (5 bases). Looked up from germline, CDR1 is MDHEN and CDR2 is SYDVKM. The CDR3 is 15 amino acids. Trimming left V 5 bases short and J 2 bases short, with 12 bases between. CDR3 loop: CASSAPDSTNEKLFF. The CDR3 DNA sequence: TGTGCCAGCAGTGCACCCGACAGTACTAATGAAAAACTGTTTTTT.

The chain is built from TRBV30 and TRBJ1-1; no firm D call. Germline CDR1 reads GTSNPN; CDR2 reads SVGIG (reference sequence). This CDR3 has 13 residues. V lost 2 bases to trimming and J lost 1 base, with 8 bases between them. The CDR3 nucleotides read TGTGCCTGGAGTCGACTCTCGAACACTGAAGCTTTCTTT. It specifies CAWSRLSNTEAFF.

The chain uses TRBV9 and TRBJ2-5; 7 nucleotides match TRBD2. The junction had 11 bases not matched to a gene; V was cut back by 1 base and J by 5 bases. Germline CDR1 and CDR2: SGDLS and YYNGEE. The CDR3 length is 16 residues. DNA of the CDR3: TGTGCCAGCAGCGTACGCGGCGGGAGCGTTATTGAGACCCAGTACTTC. Residues: CASSVRGGSVIETQYF.

The chain is built from TRBV18 and TRBJ2-2; D is perhaps TRBD1 (5 bases). The CDR3 consists of 13 residues. The germline V gene has CDR1 KGHSH and CDR2 LQKENI. Trimming removed 4 bases at V and 8 bases at J, with 11 bases between. The CDR3 bases are TGTGCCAGCTCACAACAAGGGGAAGGGGAGCTGTTTTTT. Its translation: CASSQQGEGELFF.

The CDR3: CSVIAGSSYNEQFF. The DNA for the CDR3 is TGCAGCGTAATAGCGGGGAGCTCCTACAATGAGCAGTTCTTC. This sequence joins TRBV29-1 and TRBJ2-1; 8 positions agree with TRBD2. The CDR3 is 14 residues long. V lost 6 bases and J lost 0; bases outside the gene matches: 4. Germline lookup yields CDR1 SQVTM and CDR2 ANQGSEA.

This clone was detected a few times. The chain employs TRBV4-2 and TRBJ2-7; 10 bases align to TRBD1. CDR3 length: 15 amino acids. Germline V lookup: CDR1 LGHNA, CDR2 YNFKEQ. J lost 3 bases, V lost 1 base, and 3 bases had no gene match. The CDR3 DNA sequence: TGTGCCAGCAGCCAAGGGACAGGGGGTGGCTACGAGCAGTACTTC. The encoded protein is CASSQGTGGGYEQYF.

The chain joins TRBV19 to TRBJ2-1, with D possibly matching TRBD2 (6 bases). CDR1 and CDR2 (germline): LNHDA, SQIVND (reference sequence). Trimming took off 4 bases at V and 4 bases at J, with 20 bases between the two ends. CDR3 size: 17 residues. The CDR3 DNA reads as TGTGCCAGTAGTAGTAACCCTAGCGTCCCGGATTACAATGAGCAGTTCTTC. This codes for CASSSNPSVPDYNEQFF.

The chain combines TRBV9 with TRBJ1-1; 12 positions match TRBD1. Germline V gene lookup returns CDR1 SGDLS and CDR2 YYNGEE. V shed 4 bases and J 2 bases; nucleotides not matched to a gene: 6. The CDR3 spans 16 residues. The CDR3 region is CASSSEGQGANTEAFF. In DNA, the CDR3 is TGTGCCAGCAGCAGCGAGGGACAGGGGGCCAACACTGAAGCTTTCTTT. The whole variable domain, filled in from reference TRBV9 and TRBJ1-1, reads DSGVTQTPKHLITATGQRVTLRCSPRSGDLSVYWYQQSLDQGLQFLIQYYNGEERAKGNILERFSAQQFPDLHSELNLSSLELGDSALYFCASSSEGQGANTEAFFGQGTRLTVV.

The chain carries TRBV9 and TRBJ2-1; 8 nucleotides agree with TRBD1. From germline, CDR1 is SGDLS and CDR2 YYNGEE. Trimming at V came to 4 bases and at J to 8 bases, leaving 11 bases not matched to a gene. This CDR3 has 15 residues. As DNA, the CDR3 is TGTGCCAGCAGCCTCCTAGGGACAGGTCCGGATGAGCAGTTCTTC. Residues: CASSLLGTGPDEQFF.

This chain uses TRBV6-1 with TRBJ1-4; a possible D gene is TRBD1 (6 bases). Trimming shortened V by 6 bases and J by 6 bases, and 11 bases separated the two germline ends. Germline V gene sequence: CDR1 MNHNS, CDR2 SASEGT. The CDR3 has 13 residues. For the CDR3, the DNA is TGTGCCAGCAGGGACAGTACTTATGAAAAACTGTTTTTT. Translation gives CASRDSTYEKLFF.

The chain combines TRBV6-1 with TRBJ2-3; D possibly corresponds to TRBD1 (6 bases). Germline CDR1 and CDR2: MNHNS and SASEGT. This CDR3 is built from 15 residues. V was shortened by 6 bases and J by 1 base, with 14 bases between the two germline ends. CDR3 coding DNA: TGTGCCAGCAGGAAATTCCGACAGGGCACAGATACGCAGTATTTT. As protein: CASRKFRQGTDTQYF.

The chain recombines TRBV30 with TRBJ1-2, with TRBD1 identical over 10 bases. Per germline, CDR1 GTSNPN and CDR2 SVGIG (reference sequence). V trimming: 3 bases; J trimming: 6 bases; junction bases outside the gene matches: 4. The CDR3 totals 13 residues. The CDR3 bases are TGTGCCTGGAGGACAGGGGGCGGGGATGGCTACACCTTC. Its translation: CAWRTGGGDGYTF.